The 21 T cell receptor beta chains below were found in one sample sequenced in a study of blood T cells in healthy people across ages. Using a J-beta primer mix together with a sample-barcoded 5' primer, a second PCR was run for about 6 to 11 cycles. TCRdb fed the 5' RACE reads into MiXCR, producing one record per CDR3 protein. This sample carries 800,000 or so distinct CDR3 sequences, about 45% of them seen once, and the ten largest clones take around a sixth. The sequencing input was blood. These receptors all come from an elderly man in good health.

A few counts support this clonotype. This sequence joins TRBV18 and TRBJ1-1; unclear D gene. The CDR3 loop spans 12 amino acids. CDR1 is KGHSH, CDR2 LQKENI, per germline. V was trimmed by 4 bases and J by 6 bases, leaving 9 bases between them. The CDR3 DNA sequence: TGTGCCAGCTCACTAACGGGTCCTGAAGCTTTCTTT. This encodes CASSLTGPEAFF.

The rearrangement links TRBV24-1 to TRBJ2-3, with a possible D match to TRBD1 (5 bases). Germline loops: CDR1 KGHDR, CDR2 SFDVKD. This CDR3 region has 14 residues. The V gene lost 3 bases and the J gene lost 5 bases, with 11 bases spanning the gap. CDR3 DNA: TGTGCCACCAGTGATACCAGGGTTGGAGATACGCAGTATTTT. It encodes CATSDTRVGDTQYF.

Notes on this clonotype: Possible read error: a much larger clone is one base away. The chain employs TRBV20-1 and TRBJ2-5; the D gene is possibly TRBD2 (5 bases). CDR1 is DFQATT, CDR2 SNEGSKA, per germline (reference sequence). V was trimmed by 3 bases and J by 11 bases, leaving 22 bases between them. This CDR3 region has 14 residues. The CDR3 sequence: CSASREGSLSEQYF. The CDR3 DNA is TGCAGTGCTAGTAGAGAGGGCTCCTTGAGTGAGCAGTACTTC.

The chain is built from TRBV3-1 and TRBJ2-5; D unresolved. Per the germline V gene, CDR1 is LGHDT and CDR2 is YNNKEL (reference sequence). Trimming took 1 base from V and 11 from J, leaving 11 bases between them. The CDR3 loop spans 12 amino acids. The CDR3 nucleotides are TGTGCCAGCAGCCAAGGAGACAATGAGCAGTACTTC. Amino acid sequence: CASSQGDNEQYF.

The J gene is TRBJ2-1, the V gene TRBV15; D is undetermined. Germline assignment: CDR1 LNHNV and CDR2 YYDKDF (reference sequence). The CDR3 is made up of 14 amino acids. V lost 0 bases and J lost 7, with 10 bases in between. DNA of the CDR3: TGTGCCACCAGCAGAGATCGGTTAGGTAATGAGCAGTTCTTC. Translated: CATSRDRLGNEQFF.

This clonotype was counted only a few times. This chain joins TRBV29-1 and TRBJ2-7; D may match TRBD1 or TRBD2 (5 bases each). Per germline, CDR1 SQVTM and CDR2 ANQGSEA. Trimming left V 6 bases short and J 3 bases short, with 18 bases between. This CDR3 comprises 14 residues. The CDR3 nucleotides read TGCAGCGTGGGTGCCGGGACGTACGTCTACGAGCAGTACTTC. It translates to CSVGAGTYVYEQYF.

This clonotype was seen more than once but under ten times. This chain joins TRBV29-1 and TRBJ2-7; 9 bases are shared with TRBD2. The CDR3 loop spans 13 amino acids. J was trimmed by 5 bases and V by 7 bases; bases with no gene match: 9. Per the germline V gene, CDR1 is SQVTM and CDR2 is ANQGSEA. The CDR3: CSAYSGRNNEQYF. The CDR3 nucleotides read TGCAGCGCCTATAGCGGGAGAAACAACGAGCAGTACTTC.

This clonotype showed up just a few times. V is TRBV12-3 or TRBV12-4 and J is TRBJ2-3, with D tentatively TRBD1 (7 bases). The ends were cut back, 7 bases at V and 3 bases at J, with 17 bases in the middle. The CDR3 covers 15 residues. The CDR3 DNA reads as TGTGCCAGCACCTCGACAGGGAGGTATACAGATACGCAGTATTTT. Its protein is CASTSTGRYTDTQYF.

The chain uses TRBV10-1 and TRBJ2-1, with 8 bases that match TRBD1. This CDR3 region has 15 residues. The V and J ends lost 3 bases and 12 bases, in that order; junction bases with no gene match: 13. The germline V gene has CDR1 WNHNN and CDR2 SYGVQD (reference sequence). CDR3 nucleotides: TGCGCCAGCAGTGAAGGACAGGGTAAGAGGGACTTGCAGTTCTTC. Translation gives CASSEGQGKRDLQFF.

The V and J genes are TRBV4-3 and TRBJ2-4, with D possibly being TRBD2 (6 bases). Germline lookup yields CDR1 LGHNA and CDR2 YSLEER. Trimming shortened V by 0 bases and J by 2 bases, and 14 bases separated the two germline ends. This CDR3 is built from 17 residues. The CDR3 nucleotides are TGCGCCAGCAGCCAAGAAGGGCGGGGAAGTACCAAAAACATTCAGTACTTC. It specifies CASSQEGRGSTKNIQYF.

This chain uses TRBV18 with TRBJ2-3; D remains unclear. Germline lookup yields CDR1 KGHSH and CDR2 LQKENI. Trimming cost V 3 bases and J 0 bases, with 13 bases left between them. This CDR3 spans 16 amino acids. The CDR3 region has the DNA TGTGCCAGCTCACCTCAGCTGGGTCCTAGCACAGATACGCAGTATTTT. This gives the protein CASSPQLGPSTDTQYF.

The sample holds many counts of this clonotype. The CDR3 loop is CSARVYRDSGIYNEQFF. As DNA, the CDR3 is TGCAGTGCTAGAGTCTACCGGGACTCCGGAATCTACAATGAGCAGTTCTTC. The chain is built from TRBV20-1 and TRBJ2-1; D is possibly TRBD2 (6 bases). V lost 1 base to trimming and J lost 3 bases, with 19 bases between them. CDR1 and CDR2 (germline): DFQATT, SNEGSKA (reference sequence). This CDR3 is 17 amino acids long.

The genes are TRBV15 and TRBJ1-1; 7 nucleotides agree with TRBD1. With 1 base clipped from V and 2 bases from J, the junction kept 7 bases outside the gene matches. The CDR3 totals 16 residues. Germline CDR1 is LNHNV and CDR2 is YYDKDF (reference sequence). This CDR3 reads CATSRGGTARNTEAFF. The CDR3, as DNA: TGTGCCACCAGCAGAGGCGGGACAGCAAGAAACACTGAAGCTTTCTTT.

V usage is TRBV20-1 and J usage is TRBJ1-5, with 7 bases identical to TRBD1. This CDR3 contains 14 residues. V lost 6 bases, J lost 6 bases, and 11 bases stayed unmatched. Germline lookup yields CDR1 DFQATT and CDR2 SNEGSKA (reference sequence). CDR3 protein: CSALTGRGSQPQHF. DNA for the CDR3: TGCAGTGCCTTGACAGGGAGAGGGTCTCAGCCCCAGCATTTT.

The chain links TRBV11-2 to TRBJ2-1; weak D call: TRBD2 (6 bases). CDR1 and CDR2 from the germline V gene are SGHAT and FQNNGV. This CDR3 contains 17 residues. Deletions cut 2 bases from V and 1 base from J, with 15 bases between. In nucleotides, the CDR3 is TGTGCCAGCAGCTTAAGTGGGCGGGGTCGTTCCTACAATGAGCAGTTCTTC. Its protein product is CASSLSGRGRSYNEQFF. The whole variable domain, remainder taken from reference TRBV11-2 and TRBJ2-1, is EAGVAQSPRYKIIEKRQSVAFWCNPISGHATLYWYQQILGQGPKLLIQFQNNGVVDDSQLPKDRFSAERLKGVDSTLKIQPAKLEDSAVYLCASSLSGRGRSYNEQFFGPGTRLTVL.

CDR3 in amino acids: CASGAAVPQSSGANVLTF. The DNA of the CDR3 is TGCGCCAGCGGCGCGGCGGTCCCACAGAGCTCTGGGGCCAACGTCCTGACTTTC. The chain is built from TRBV5-1 and TRBJ2-6; D is ambiguous. This CDR3 comprises 18 residues. Germline values: CDR1 SGHRS, CDR2 YFSETQ. V was clipped by 7 bases and J by 0 bases, with 20 bases between them. The whole variable domain, remainder taken from reference TRBV5-1 and TRBJ2-6, is KAGVTQTPRYLIKTRGQQVTLSCSPISGHRSVSWYQQTPGQGLQFLFEYFSETQRNKGNFPGRFSGRQFSNSRSEMNVSTLELGDSALYLCASGAAVPQSSGANVLTFGAGSRLTVL.

The chain carries TRBV4-2 and TRBJ2-2, with 11 bases fitting TRBD2. The CDR3 is made up of 18 amino acids. The ends lost 0 bases at V and 6 bases at J; junction bases unmatched: 9. Per germline, CDR1 LGHNA and CDR2 YNFKEQ. The CDR3 DNA reads as TGTGCCAGCAGCCAAGAGGTCCTAGCGGGAGGTCTGGCCGGGGAGCTGTTTTTT. Protein: CASSQEVLAGGLAGELFF.

This clonotype was counted only a few times. The chain recombines TRBV7-2 with TRBJ2-3, with D tentatively TRBD2 (6 bases). CDR1 is SGHTA and CDR2 is FQGNSA in the germline V gene. V was trimmed by 4 bases and J by 1 base, leaving 15 bases between them. The CDR3 consists of 16 residues. CDR3 sequence (DNA): TGTGCCAGCAGCTCCCGGGGGACCCGAGGCACAGATACGCAGTATTTT. As protein: CASSSRGTRGTDTQYF.

The V call is TRBV9, the J call TRBJ2-7, with 7 bases identical to TRBD2. The germline V gene has CDR1 SGDLS and CDR2 YYNGEE. Trimming removed 0 bases from V and 7 bases from J; junction bases left unmatched: 13. The CDR3 totals 16 residues. CDR3 residues: CASSVGVGTTANEQYF. The CDR3 nucleotides are TGTGCCAGCAGCGTAGGTGTCGGGACTACCGCCAATGAGCAGTACTTC.

This clonotype was observed a single time. The chain couples TRBV2 to TRBJ1-2; D ambiguous. Germline lookup yields CDR1 SNHLY and CDR2 FYNNEI. The CDR3 runs 15 residues. V lost 4 bases and J lost 1, with 13 bases in between. The CDR3 is CASSASGSLNYGYTF. The CDR3 DNA follows: TGTGCCAGCAGTGCGTCGGGCAGCCTTAACTATGGCTACACCTTC.

This clonotype was seen a handful of times. The V and J genes are TRBV5-1 and TRBJ2-7; no reliable D call. The V end lost 0 bases, the J end lost 0 bases, and 10 bases lay between the germline ends. CDR3 length: 15 residues. CDR1 SGHRS and CDR2 YFSETQ come from the germline V gene. Written as DNA, the CDR3 is TGCGCCAGCAGCTTGGTCCGAGGACGCTCCTACGAGCAGTACTTC. Translating gives CASSLVRGRSYEQYF.